This T cell receptor beta chain was recovered during a study of early T cells in non-severe SARS-CoV-2 infection. Germline V CDR1 and CDR2: SQVTM, ANQGSEA. Trimming took off 4 bases at V and 0 bases at J, with 7 bases between the two ends. This CDR3 spans 13 amino acids. One entry per CDR3 protein, called by TCRdb with MiXCR from the 5' RACE reads. The table lists around 60,000 distinct CDR3 sequences, about an eighth of them singletons. Sequencing was performed on whole blood. The chain recombines TRBV29-1 with TRBJ1-3, with D perhaps matching TRBD1 (5 bases). The receptor was isolated from an adult who was a healthcare worker with PCR-confirmed SARS-CoV-2 infection or an uninfected control (not recorded which). Written as DNA, the CDR3 is TGCAGCGTTGGACAGTCCTCTGGAAACACCATATATTTT. Translating gives CSVGQSSGNTIYF.